Described below is a single TCR beta chain sequence and its context. The antigen is undetermined. This sample was taken from a study of T cells in Graves' hyperthyroidism and ophthalmopathy. Whole-study findings and limits: The blood repertoire included most of the expanded thyroid clonotypes above 0.001.

Amplification yielded TCR beta CDR3 regions, with RNA transcripts as the source. In the first-round RT-PCR of the TCR CDR3, the HTBI primer set was used. TCRdb independently ran MiXCR on the multiplex PCR reads; one entry per CDR3 protein. The data hold roughly 500,000 distinct CDR3 sequences, with around 43% observed a single time. Germline-derived CDR1 and CDR2 are SQVTM and ANQGSEA. V shed 5 bases and J 5 bases; nucleotides not matched to a gene: 8. CDR3 size: 14 residues. Used for diagnoses were clinical symptoms, serum thyroxine and TRAb, thyroid ultrasound and orbital computed tomography. The chain has TRBV29-1 and TRBJ2-2; 7 bases fit TRBD1. Sequenced input: peripheral blood or thyroid tissue (not recorded which). This receptor was taken from an adult woman with Graves' disease, either hyperthyroidism or ophthalmopathy (not recorded which). In nucleotides, the CDR3 is TGCAGCGTTAAACCGGGACAGCTTACCGGGGAGCTGTTTTTT. Protein sequence: CSVKPGQLTGELFF.